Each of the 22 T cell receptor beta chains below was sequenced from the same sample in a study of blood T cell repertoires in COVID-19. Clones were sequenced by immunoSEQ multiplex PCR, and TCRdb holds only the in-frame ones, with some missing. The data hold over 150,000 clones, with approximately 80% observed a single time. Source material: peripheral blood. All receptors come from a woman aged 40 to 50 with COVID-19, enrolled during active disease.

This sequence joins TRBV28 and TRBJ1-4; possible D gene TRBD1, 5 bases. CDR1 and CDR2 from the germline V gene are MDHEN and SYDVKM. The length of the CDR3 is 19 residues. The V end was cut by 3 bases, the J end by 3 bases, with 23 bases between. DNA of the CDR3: TGTGCCAGCAGTTTCCCGAGCCACTTGTCTCAGGGATCTAATGAAAAACTGTTTTTT. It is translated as CASSFPSHLSQGSNEKLFF.

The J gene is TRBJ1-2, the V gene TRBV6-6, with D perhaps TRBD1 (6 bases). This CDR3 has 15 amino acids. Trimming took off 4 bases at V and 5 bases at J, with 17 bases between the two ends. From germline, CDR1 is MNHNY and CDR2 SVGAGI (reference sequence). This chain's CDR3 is CASSSNRESGYGYTF. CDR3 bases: TGTGCCAGCAGTTCAAACAGGGAGTCTGGGTATGGCTACACCTTC.

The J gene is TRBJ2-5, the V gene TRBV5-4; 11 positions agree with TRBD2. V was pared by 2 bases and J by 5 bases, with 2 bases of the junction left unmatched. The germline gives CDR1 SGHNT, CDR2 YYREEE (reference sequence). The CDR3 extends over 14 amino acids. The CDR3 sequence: CASSFSGGAETQYF. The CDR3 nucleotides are TGTGCCAGCAGCTTTAGCGGGGGGGCGGAGACCCAGTACTTC.

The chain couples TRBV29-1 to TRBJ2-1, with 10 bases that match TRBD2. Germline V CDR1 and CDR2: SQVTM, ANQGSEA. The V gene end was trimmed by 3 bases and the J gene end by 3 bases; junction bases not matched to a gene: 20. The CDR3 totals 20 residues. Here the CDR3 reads CSVDPKPGQPGLAYYNEQFF. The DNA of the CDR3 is TGCAGCGTTGATCCGAAACCGGGACAGCCGGGACTAGCGTACTACAATGAGCAGTTCTTC.

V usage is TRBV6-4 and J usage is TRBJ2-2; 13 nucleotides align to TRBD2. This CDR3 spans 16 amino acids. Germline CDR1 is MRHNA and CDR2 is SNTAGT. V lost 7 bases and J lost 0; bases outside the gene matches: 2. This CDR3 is CASKGLAGANTGELFF. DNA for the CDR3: TGTGCCAGCAAAGGACTAGCGGGAGCGAACACCGGGGAGCTGTTTTTT.

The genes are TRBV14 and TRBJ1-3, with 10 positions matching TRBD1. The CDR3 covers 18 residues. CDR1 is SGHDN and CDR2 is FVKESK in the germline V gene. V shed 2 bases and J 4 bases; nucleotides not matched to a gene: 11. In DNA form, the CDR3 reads TGTGCCAGCAGCCAACACCCGGGACAGGGGAGTTCAGGAAACACCATATATTTT. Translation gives CASSQHPGQGSSGNTIYF. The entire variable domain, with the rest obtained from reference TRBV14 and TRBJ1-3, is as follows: EAGVTQFPSHSVIEKGQTVTLRCDPISGHDNLYWYRRVMGKEIKFLLHFVKESKQDESGMPNNRFLAERTGGTYSTLKVQPAELEDSGVYFCASSQHPGQGSSGNTIYFGEGSWLTVV.

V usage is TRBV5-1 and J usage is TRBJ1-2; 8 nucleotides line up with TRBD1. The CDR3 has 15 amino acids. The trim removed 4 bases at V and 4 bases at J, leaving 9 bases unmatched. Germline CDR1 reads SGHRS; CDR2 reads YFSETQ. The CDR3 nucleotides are TGCGCCAGCAGCCTACGACAGGGGCCCGGCTATGGCTACACCTTC. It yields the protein CASSLRQGPGYGYTF.

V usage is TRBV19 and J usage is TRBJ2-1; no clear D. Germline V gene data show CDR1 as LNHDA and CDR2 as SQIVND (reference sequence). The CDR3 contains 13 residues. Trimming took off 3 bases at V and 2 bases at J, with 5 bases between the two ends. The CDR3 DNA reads TGTGCCAGTAGTATCGACACCTACAATGAGCAGTTCTTC. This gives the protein CASSIDTYNEQFF. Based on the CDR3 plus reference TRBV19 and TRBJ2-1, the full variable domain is DGGITQSPKYLFRKEGQNVTLSCEQNLNHDAMYWYRQDPGQGLRLIYYSQIVNDFQKGDIAEGYSVSREKKESFPLTVTSAQKNPTAFYLCASSIDTYNEQFFGPGTRLTVL.

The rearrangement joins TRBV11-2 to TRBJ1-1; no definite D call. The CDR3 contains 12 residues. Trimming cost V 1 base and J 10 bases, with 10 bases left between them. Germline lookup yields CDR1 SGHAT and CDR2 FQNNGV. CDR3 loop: CASSLVRSGAFF. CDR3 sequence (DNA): TGTGCCAGCAGCTTAGTGAGGAGTGGAGCTTTCTTT.

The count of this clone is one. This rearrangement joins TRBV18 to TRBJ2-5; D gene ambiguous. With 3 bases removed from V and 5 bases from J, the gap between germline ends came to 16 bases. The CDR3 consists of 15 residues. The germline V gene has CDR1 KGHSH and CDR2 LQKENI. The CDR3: CASSPQGGSRETQYF. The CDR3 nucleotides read TGTGCCAGCTCACCCCAAGGCGGTAGTAGGGAGACCCAGTACTTC.

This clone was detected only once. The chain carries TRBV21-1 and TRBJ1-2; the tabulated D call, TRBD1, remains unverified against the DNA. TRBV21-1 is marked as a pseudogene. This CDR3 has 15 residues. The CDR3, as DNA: TGTGCCAGCAGCCTCCAACTGTACAGGGCGTATGGCTACACCTTC. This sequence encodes CASSLQLYRAYGYTF.

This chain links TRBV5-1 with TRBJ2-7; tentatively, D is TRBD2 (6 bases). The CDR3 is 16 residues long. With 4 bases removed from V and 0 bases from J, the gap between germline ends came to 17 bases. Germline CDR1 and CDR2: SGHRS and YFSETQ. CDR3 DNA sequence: TGCGCCAGCAGCGGGAGGTACGAGGTGAGCTCCTACGAGCAGTACTTC. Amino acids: CASSGRYEVSSYEQYF.

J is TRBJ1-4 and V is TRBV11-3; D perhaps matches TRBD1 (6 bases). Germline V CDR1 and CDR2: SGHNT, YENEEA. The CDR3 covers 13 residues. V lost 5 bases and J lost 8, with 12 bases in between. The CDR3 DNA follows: TGTGCCAGCAGCCCGGGGGGGCGCGAAAAACTGTTTTTT. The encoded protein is CASSPGGREKLFF.

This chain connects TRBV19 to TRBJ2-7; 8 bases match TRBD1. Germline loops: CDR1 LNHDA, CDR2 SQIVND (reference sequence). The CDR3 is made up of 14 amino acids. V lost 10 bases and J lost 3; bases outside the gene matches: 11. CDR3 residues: CATQPTGGIYEQYF. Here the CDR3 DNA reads TGTGCCACCCAACCTACAGGGGGAATCTACGAGCAGTACTTC.

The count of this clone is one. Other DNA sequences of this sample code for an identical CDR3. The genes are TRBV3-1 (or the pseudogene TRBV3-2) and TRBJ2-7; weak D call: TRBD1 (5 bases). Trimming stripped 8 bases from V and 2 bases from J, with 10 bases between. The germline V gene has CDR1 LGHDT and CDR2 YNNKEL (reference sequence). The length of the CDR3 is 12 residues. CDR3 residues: CASGAGTYEQYF. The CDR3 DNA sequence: TGTGCCAGCGGGGCCGGAACCTACGAGCAGTACTTC.

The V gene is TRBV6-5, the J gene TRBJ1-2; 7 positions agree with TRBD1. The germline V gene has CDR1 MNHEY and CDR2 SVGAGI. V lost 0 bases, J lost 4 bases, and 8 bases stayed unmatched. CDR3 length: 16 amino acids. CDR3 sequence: CASSYSSGGLGYGYTF. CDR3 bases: TGTGCCAGCAGTTACTCCTCAGGGGGTTTGGGCTATGGCTACACCTTC.

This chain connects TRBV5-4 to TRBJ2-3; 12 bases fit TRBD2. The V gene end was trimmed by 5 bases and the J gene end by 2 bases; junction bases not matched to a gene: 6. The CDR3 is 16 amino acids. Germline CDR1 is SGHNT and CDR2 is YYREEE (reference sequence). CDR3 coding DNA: TGTGCCAGCAGTTGGACTAGCGGGGCCTACACAGATACGCAGTATTTT. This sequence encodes CASSWTSGAYTDTQYF.

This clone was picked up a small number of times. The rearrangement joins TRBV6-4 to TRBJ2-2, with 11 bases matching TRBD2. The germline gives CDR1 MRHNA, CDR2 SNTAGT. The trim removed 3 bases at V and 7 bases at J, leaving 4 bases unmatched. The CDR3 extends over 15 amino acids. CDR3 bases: TGTGCCAGCAGTGAACTAGCGGGGGCAGGCGGGGAGCTGTTTTTT. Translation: CASSELAGAGGELFF.

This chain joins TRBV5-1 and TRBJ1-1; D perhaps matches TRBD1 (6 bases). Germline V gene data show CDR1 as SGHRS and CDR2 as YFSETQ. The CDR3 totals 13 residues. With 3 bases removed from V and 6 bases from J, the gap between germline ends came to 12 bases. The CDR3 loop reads CASSSRTVSEAFF. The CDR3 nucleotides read TGCGCCAGCAGCTCACGGACAGTCTCTGAAGCTTTCTTT.

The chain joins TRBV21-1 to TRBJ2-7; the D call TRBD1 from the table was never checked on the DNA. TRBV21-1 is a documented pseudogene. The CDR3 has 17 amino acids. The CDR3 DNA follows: TGTGCCAGCAGCAAAGCCCAAGGGACAGCGAGGTCCTACGAGCAGTACTTC. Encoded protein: CASSKAQGTARSYEQYF.

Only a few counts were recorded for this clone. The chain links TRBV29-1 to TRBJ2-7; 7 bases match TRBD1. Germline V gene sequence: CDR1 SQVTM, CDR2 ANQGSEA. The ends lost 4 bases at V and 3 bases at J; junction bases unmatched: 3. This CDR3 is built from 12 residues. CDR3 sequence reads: CSVVWDSYEQYF. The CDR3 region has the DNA TGCAGCGTTGTTTGGGACAGCTACGAGCAGTACTTC.

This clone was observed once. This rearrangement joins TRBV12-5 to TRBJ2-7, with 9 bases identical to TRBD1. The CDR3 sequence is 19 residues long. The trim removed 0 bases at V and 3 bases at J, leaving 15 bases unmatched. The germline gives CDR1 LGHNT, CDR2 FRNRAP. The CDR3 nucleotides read TGTGCTAGTGGTTTGGTTCAATACCCGGACAGGGGAAATAACTACGAGCAGTACTTC. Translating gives CASGLVQYPDRGNNYEQYF.